This T cell receptor beta chain derives from a study of T cell responses to AZD1222 COVID-19 vaccine. Findings and limits, study-wide: White British people made up most donors, females outnumbered males, and clonal diversity was possibly underestimated. Only six or seven AZD1222 recipients tested seropositive at baseline. Increased Spike-specific TCR breadth and depth were observed after two AZD1222 doses. Distributed over spike, vaccine-associated CD4 TCRs predominated at 160-218 and 743-854.

TCRdb's copy holds only in-frame clones and misses some; the assay was immunoSEQ multiplex PCR. The data contain 200,000 to 250,000 clones, roughly 94% of them singletons. In regard to this clone: Its antigen remains unidentified.

The CDR3 length is 15 residues. Per the germline V gene, CDR1 is DFQATT and CDR2 is SNEGSKA (reference sequence). V lost 3 bases and J 0 bases, leaving 13 bases between the germline ends. This material consisted of peripheral blood, taken 28 days after the second dose of the MenACWY control vaccine. The V gene is TRBV20-1, the J gene TRBJ2-3; the D is unclear. The TCR originated in an adult who received the MenACWY meningococcal vaccine as a control. The CDR3 loop is CSASFGLGSTDTQYF. CDR3 DNA sequence: TGCAGTGCTAGTTTCGGGTTAGGTAGCACAGATACGCAGTATTTT.